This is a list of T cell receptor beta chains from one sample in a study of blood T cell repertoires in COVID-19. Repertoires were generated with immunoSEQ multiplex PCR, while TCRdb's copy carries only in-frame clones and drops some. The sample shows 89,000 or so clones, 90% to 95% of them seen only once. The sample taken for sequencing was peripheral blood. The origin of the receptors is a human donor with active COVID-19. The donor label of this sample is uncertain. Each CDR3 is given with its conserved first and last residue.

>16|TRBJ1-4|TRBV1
CTSAAGFGGAAEKLFF
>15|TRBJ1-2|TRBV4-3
CASSQDRTASYGYTF
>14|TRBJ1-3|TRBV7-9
CASSPDRDVNTIYF
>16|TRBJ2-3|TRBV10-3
CAISISGGPNGDTQYF
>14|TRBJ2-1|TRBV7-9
CASSLGNSYNEQFF
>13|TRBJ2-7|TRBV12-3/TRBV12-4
CASSSGSFYEQYF
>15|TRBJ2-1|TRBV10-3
CAISGTTFHYNEQFF
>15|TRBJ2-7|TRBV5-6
CASSLEGTGIPEQYF
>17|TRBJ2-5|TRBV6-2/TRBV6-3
CASSPLLAQLYQETQYF
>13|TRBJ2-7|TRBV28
CATSNRGIYEQYF
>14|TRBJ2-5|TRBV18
CASSPGQSQRPQYF
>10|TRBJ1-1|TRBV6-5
CASGRGVAFF
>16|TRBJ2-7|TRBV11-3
CASSPGGTDDPYEQYF
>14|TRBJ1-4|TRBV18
CASSRDQGSEKLFF
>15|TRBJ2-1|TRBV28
CASRPSGASYNEQFF
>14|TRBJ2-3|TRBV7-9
CASSLAKGGDTQYF
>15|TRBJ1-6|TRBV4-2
CASSLLGQENSPLHF
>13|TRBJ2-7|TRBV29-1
CSPRGGDSYEQYF
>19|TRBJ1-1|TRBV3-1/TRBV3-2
CASSQAARGNPIRNTEAFF
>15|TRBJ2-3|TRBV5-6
CASSRGPTEDNTQYF
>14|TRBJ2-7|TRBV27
CASSLGQPSYEQYF
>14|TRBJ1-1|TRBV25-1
CASSEWNLGQRAFF
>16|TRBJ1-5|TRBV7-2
CASSPRHRGSNQPQHF
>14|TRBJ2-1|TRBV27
CASRISGLYNEQFF
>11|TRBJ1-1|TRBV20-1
CSARLVPEAFF
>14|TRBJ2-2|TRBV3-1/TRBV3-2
CASSQGEGAGELFF
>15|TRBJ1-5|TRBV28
CASSLFWSSNQPQHF
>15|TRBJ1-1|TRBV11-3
CASSRGGGAGTEAFF
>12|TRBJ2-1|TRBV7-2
CASSLKTGEQFF
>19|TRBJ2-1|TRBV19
CASSMFSGRGTANLNEQFF
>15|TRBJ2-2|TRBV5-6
CASSLGTGNTGELFF
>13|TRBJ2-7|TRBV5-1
CASGTPGSYEQYF
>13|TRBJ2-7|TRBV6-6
CASSTRDSYEQYF
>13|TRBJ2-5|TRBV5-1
CASSGQTEETQYF
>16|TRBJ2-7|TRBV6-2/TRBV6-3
CASSYDGSGFPYEQYF
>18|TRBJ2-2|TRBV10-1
CASGPLGFSGRHTGELFF
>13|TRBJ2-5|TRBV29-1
CSVVPGDQETQYF
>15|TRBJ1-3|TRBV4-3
CASSQDQGAGNTIYF
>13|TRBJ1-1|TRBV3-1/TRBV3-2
CASSQGANTEAFF
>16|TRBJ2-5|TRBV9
CASSSGTSGTQETQYF
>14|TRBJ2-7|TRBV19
CASTPRSLSGEQYF
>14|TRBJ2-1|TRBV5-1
CASSRGPYEDEQFF
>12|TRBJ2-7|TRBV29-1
CSVTPGTYEQYF
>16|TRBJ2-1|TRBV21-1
CASSKVPGGSYNEQFF
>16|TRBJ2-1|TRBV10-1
CASRGSQRAPYNEQFF
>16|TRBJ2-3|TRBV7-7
CASSPGGTRETDTQYF
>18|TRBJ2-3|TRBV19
CASSLRLAGEDFTDTQYF
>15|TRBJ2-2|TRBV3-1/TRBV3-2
CASSVRGGLVGELFF
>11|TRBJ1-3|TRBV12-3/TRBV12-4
CASSGGNTIYF
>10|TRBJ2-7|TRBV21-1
CAIDSYEQYF
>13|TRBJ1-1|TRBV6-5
CASIHPGGQRAFF
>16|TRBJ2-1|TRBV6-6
CASSYVTSGYNNEQFF
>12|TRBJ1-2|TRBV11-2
CASSLGGRGYTF
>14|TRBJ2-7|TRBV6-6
CASSATGGSYEQYF
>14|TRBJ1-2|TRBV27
CASSTRVFDRGYTF
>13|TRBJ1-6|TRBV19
CASRTGYGSPLHF
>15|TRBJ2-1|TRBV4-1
CASSLIGGMANEQFF
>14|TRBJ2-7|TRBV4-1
CASSLAGVAHEQYF
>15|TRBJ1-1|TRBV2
CASSEGGGFALWAFF
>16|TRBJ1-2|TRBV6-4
CASSETHGQAPYGYTF